This T cell receptor beta chain was sequenced during a study of shared clonotypes between healthy human individuals. This clone occurred once. The CDR3 totals 15 residues. V was shortened by 3 bases and J by 5 bases, with 14 bases between the two germline ends. Germline V gives CDR1 MGHDK, CDR2 SYGVNS. Only in-frame clones appear in the TCRdb table, and some are missing; sequencing was by immunoSEQ multiplex PCR. The data contain about 470,000 clones, about 76% of them singletons. Sequencing was carried out using PBMCs. V gene TRBV25-1 combines with J gene TRBJ2-1; D ambiguous. This receptor was identified in a woman in her thirties or forties in good health. Some clones in this sample may be carry-over from other donors' samples. The CDR3 coding sequence is TGTGCCAGCAGTGACGTCGGAGCGAAGGACAATGAGCAGTTCTTC. Protein: CASSDVGAKDNEQFF.